This note documents a single TCR beta chain sequence. Looked up from germline, CDR1 is SGHAT and CDR2 is FQNNGV. The CDR3 covers 13 residues. The V end was cut by 0 bases, the J end by 9 bases, with 9 bases between. This entry comes from a study of blood T cell repertoires in COVID-19. Study-wide background: The origin of the acute and convalescent COVID-19 samples was the United States, Italy and Spain.

In the authors' methods: Estimation of nucleated cell counts relied on the amplification of reference gene primers. Sequencing used immunoSEQ multiplex PCR; TCRdb keeps in-frame clones, though not all of them. V and J calls plus clone size are reproduced from that table; the DNA served to infer D and trimming. The data show around 370,000 clones, about 90% seen once. This clonotype was sampled from a woman aged 18 to 35 who had recovered from COVID-19. The chain links TRBV11-2 to TRBJ2-1; D not resolved. Sequenced sample: peripheral blood. The CDR3 DNA follows: TGTGCCAGCAGCTTAGATATAGTTGGTGAGCAGTTCTTC. Amino acid sequence: CASSLDIVGEQFF.